The clone carrying this T cell receptor beta chain was detected only once. Its antigen is undetermined. This sample is part of a study of T-cell memory formation after mild COVID-19. Points from the study as a whole: Second-wave clones with a day 37 peak had unconfirmed SARS-CoV-2 specificity.

With 2 bases clipped from V and 3 bases from J, the junction kept 9 bases outside the gene matches. CDR3 length: 17 residues. CDR1 and CDR2 from the germline V gene are SGHRS and YFSETQ. 5'RACE with constant-segment primers built TCRalpha and TCRbeta cDNA libraries with UMIs. TCRdb re-called the 5' RACE reads with MiXCR, one entry per CDR3 protein. The table lists 400,000 or so distinct CDR3 sequences, around 20% of them singletons. The rearrangement joins TRBV5-1 to TRBJ2-1; 9 nucleotides agree with TRBD2. Sequencing input: PBMCs or a T cell subset sorted from them (not recorded which). The clonotype originates from an adult woman who had mild COVID-19 (a few samples of this study predate the infection). Cell type and time point are not known. Here the CDR3 reads CASSLGLAGAGYNEQFF. DNA for the CDR3: TGCGCCAGCAGCTTAGGGTTAGCGGGAGCTGGCTACAATGAGCAGTTCTTC.